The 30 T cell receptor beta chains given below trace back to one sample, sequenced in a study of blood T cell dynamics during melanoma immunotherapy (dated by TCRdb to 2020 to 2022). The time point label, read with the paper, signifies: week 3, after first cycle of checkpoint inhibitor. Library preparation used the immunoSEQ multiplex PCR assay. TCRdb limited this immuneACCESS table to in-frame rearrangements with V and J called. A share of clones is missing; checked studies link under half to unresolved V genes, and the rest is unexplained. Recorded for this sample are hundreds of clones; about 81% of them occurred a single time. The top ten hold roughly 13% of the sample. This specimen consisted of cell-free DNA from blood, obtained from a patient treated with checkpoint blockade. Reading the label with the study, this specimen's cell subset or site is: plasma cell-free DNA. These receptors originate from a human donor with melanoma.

The CDR3 loop is CASRGQGAGQPQHF. In DNA form, the CDR3 reads TGTGCCAGCAGGGGACAGGGGGCGGGTCAGCCCCAGCATTTT. The V and J genes are TRBV27 and TRBJ1-5; 12 nucleotides align to TRBD1. Germline CDR1 MNHEY, CDR2 SMNVEV (reference sequence). This CDR3 region has 14 residues. The ends lost 6 bases at V and 6 bases at J; junction bases unmatched: 3.

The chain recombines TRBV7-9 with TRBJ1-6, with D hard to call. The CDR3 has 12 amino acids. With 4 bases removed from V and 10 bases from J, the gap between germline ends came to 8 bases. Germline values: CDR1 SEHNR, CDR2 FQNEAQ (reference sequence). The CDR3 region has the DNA TGTGCCAGCAGCTCAAAGACCTCACCCCTCCACTTT. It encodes CASSSKTSPLHF. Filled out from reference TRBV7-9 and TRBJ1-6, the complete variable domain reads DTGVSQNPRHKITKRGQNVTFRCDPISEHNRLYWYRQTLGQGPEFLTYFQNEAQLEKSRLLSDRFSAERPKGSFSTLEIQRTEQGDSAMYLCASSSKTSPLHFGNGTRLTVT.

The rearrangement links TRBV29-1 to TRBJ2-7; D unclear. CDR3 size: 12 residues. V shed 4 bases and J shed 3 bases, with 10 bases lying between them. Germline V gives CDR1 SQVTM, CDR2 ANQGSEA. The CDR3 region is CSVVASDYEQYF. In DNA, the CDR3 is TGCAGCGTTGTTGCGTCAGACTACGAGCAGTACTTC.

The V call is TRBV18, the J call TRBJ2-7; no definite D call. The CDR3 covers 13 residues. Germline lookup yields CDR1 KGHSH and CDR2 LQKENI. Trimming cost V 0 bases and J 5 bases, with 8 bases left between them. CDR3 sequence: CASSPPRPDEQYF. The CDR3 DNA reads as TGTGCCAGCTCACCACCCCGCCCGGACGAGCAGTACTTC.

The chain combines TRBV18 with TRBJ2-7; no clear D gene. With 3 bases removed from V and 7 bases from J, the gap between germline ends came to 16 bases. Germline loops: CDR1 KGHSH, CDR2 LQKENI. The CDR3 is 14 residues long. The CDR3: CASSPDGARGEQYF. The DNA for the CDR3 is TGTGCCAGCTCACCGGACGGCGCCCGCGGAGAGCAGTACTTC.

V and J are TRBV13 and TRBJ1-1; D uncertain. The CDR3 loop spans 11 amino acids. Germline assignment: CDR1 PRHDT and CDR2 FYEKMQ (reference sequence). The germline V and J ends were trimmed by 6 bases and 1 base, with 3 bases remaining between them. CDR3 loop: CASRENTEAFF. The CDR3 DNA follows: TGTGCCAGCAGGGAGAACACTGAAGCTTTCTTT. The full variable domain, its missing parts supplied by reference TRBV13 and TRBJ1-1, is AAGVIQSPRHLIKEKRETATLKCYPIPRHDTVYWYQQGPGQDPQFLISFYEKMQSDKGSIPDRFSAQQFSDYHSELNMSSLELGDSALYFCASRENTEAFFGQGTRLTVV.

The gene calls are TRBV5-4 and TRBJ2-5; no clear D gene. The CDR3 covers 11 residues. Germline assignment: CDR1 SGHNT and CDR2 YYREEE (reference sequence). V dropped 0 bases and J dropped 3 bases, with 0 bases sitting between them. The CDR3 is CASSLEETQYF. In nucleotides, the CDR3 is TGTGCCAGCAGCTTGGAAGAGACCCAGTACTTC. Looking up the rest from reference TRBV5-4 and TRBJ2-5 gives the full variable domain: ETGVTQSPTHLIKTRGQQVTLRCSSQSGHNTVSWYQQALGQGPQFIFQYYREEENGRGNFPPRFSGLQFPNYSSELNVNALELDDSALYLCASSLEETQYFGPGTRLLVL.

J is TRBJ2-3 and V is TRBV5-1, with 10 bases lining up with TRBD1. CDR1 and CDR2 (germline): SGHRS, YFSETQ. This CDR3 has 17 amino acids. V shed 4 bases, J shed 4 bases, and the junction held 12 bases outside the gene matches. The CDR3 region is CASSTSMGQGRADTQYF. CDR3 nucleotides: TGCGCCAGCAGCACGAGCATGGGACAGGGGAGGGCAGATACGCAGTATTTT.

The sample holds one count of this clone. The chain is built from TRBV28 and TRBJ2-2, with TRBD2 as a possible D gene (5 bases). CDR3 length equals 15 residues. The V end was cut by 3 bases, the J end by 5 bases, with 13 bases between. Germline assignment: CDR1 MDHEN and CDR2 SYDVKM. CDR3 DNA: TGTGCCAGCAGTTTTAAAAGCGGACTTACCGGGGAGCTGTTTTTT. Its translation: CASSFKSGLTGELFF.

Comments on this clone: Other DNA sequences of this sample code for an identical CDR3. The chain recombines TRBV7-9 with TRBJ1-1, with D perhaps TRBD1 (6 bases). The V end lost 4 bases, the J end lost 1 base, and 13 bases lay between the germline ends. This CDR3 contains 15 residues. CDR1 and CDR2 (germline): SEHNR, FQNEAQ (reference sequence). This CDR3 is CASSSGGAGNTEAFF. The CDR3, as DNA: TGTGCCAGCAGCTCCGGGGGGGCCGGGAACACTGAAGCTTTCTTT.

The CDR3 reads CASSGTGDEQYF. Here the CDR3 DNA reads TGCGCCAGCAGTGGAACAGGGGACGAGCAGTACTTC. The chain uses TRBV10-1 and TRBJ2-7; 7 bases align to TRBD1. V lost 4 bases, J lost 5 bases, and 2 bases stayed unmatched. Germline V gene sequence: CDR1 WNHNN, CDR2 SYGVQD (reference sequence). CDR3 size: 12 residues.

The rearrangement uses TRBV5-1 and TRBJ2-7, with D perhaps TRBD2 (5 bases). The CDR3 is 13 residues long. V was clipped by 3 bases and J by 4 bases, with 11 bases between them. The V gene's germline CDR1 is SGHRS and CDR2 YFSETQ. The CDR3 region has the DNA TGCGCCAGCAGCTCCTCGGGCGGGTACGAGCAGTACTTC. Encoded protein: CASSSSGGYEQYF.

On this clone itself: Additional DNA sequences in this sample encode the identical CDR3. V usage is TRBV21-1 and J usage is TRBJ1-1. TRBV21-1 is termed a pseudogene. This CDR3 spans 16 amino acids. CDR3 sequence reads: CASRDGLATQCTEAFF. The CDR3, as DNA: TGTGCCAGCAGAGATGGGTTAGCTACACAATGCACTGAAGCTTTCTTT.

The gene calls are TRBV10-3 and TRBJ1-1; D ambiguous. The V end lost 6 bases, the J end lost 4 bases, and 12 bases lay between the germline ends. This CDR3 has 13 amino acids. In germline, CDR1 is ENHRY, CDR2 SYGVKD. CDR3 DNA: TGTGCCATCAGGTCGAACCCCGGCACTGAAGCTTTCTTT. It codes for CAIRSNPGTEAFF.

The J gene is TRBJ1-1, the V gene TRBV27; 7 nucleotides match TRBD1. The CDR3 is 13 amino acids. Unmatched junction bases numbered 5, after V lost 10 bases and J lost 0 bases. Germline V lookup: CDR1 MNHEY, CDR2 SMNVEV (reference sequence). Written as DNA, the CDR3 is TGTGCCATCCGGGACAGCCTGAACACTGAAGCTTTCTTT. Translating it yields CAIRDSLNTEAFF.

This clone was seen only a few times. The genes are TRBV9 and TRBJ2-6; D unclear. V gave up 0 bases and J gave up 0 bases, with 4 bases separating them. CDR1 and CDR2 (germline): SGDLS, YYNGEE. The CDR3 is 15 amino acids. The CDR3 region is CASSVEVSGANVLTF. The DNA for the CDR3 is TGTGCCAGCAGCGTAGAAGTCTCTGGGGCCAACGTCCTGACTTTC.

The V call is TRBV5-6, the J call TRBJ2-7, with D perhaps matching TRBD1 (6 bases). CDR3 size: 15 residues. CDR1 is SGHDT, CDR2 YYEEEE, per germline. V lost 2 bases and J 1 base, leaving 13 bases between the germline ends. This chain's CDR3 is CASSLFLTGSYEQYF. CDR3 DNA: TGTGCCAGCAGCTTATTCCTGACAGGATCCTACGAGCAGTACTTC. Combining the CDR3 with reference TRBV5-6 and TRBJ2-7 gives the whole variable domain DAGVTQSPTHLIKTRGQQVTLRCSPKSGHDTVSWYQQALGQGPQFIFQYYEEEERQRGNFPDRFSGHQFPNYSSELNVNALLLGDSALYLCASSLFLTGSYEQYFGPGTRLTVT.

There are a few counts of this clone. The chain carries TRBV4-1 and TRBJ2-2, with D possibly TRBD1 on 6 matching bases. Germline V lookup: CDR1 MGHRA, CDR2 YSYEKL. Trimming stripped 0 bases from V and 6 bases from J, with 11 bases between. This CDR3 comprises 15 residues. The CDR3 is CASSQDSRGPGELFF. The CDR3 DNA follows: TGCGCCAGCAGCCAAGACAGCAGGGGTCCCGGGGAGCTGTTTTTT.

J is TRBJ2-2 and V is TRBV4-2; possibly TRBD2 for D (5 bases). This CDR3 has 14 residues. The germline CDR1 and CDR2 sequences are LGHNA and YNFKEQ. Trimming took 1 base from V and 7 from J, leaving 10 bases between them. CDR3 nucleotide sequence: TGTGCCAGCAGCCAAGGTGACGGAGGCGGGGAGCTGTTTTTT. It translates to CASSQGDGGGELFF.

CDR3 sequence: CASSLLGSTGELFF. The CDR3 DNA follows: TGTGCCAGCAGCTTACTAGGGAGCACCGGGGAGCTGTTTTTT. The rearrangement joins TRBV7-3 to TRBJ2-2; tentative D call: TRBD2 (5 bases). V was trimmed by 2 bases and J by 4 bases, leaving 8 bases between them. Germline CDR1 is SGHTA and CDR2 is FQGTGA. This CDR3 region has 14 residues.

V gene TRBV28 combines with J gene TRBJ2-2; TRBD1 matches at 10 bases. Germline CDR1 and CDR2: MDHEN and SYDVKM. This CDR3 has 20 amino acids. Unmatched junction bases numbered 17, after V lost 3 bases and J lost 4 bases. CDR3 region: CASSFLNSLAGQGFTGELFF. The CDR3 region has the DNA TGTGCCAGCAGTTTTCTCAATTCCCTTGCGGGACAGGGGTTCACCGGGGAGCTGTTTTTT. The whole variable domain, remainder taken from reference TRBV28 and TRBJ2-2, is DVKVTQSSRYLVKRTGEKVFLECVQDMDHENMFWYRQDPGLGLRLIYFSYDVKMKEKGDIPEGYSVSREKKERFSLILESASTNQTSMYLCASSFLNSLAGQGFTGELFFGEGSRLTVL.

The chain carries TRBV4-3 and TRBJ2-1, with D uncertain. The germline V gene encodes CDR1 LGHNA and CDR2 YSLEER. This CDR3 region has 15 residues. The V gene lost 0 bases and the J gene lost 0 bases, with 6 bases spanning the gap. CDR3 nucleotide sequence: TGCGCCAGCAGCCAAGAGGGAAGCTCCTACAATGAGCAGTTCTTC. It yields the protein CASSQEGSSYNEQFF.

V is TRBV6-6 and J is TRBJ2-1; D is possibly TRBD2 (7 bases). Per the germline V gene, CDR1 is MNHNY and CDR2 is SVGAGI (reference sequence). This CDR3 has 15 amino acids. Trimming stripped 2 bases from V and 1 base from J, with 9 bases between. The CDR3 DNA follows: TGTGCCAGCAGTTACGGGGGGGCGTCCTACAATGAGCAGTTCTTC. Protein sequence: CASSYGGASYNEQFF.

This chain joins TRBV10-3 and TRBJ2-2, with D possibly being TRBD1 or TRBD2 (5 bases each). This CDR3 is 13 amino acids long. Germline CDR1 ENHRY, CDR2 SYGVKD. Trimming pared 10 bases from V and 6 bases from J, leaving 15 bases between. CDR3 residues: CATRDLVAGELFF. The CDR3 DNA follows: TGTGCCACCAGGGACCTGGTGGCCGGGGAGCTGTTTTTT.

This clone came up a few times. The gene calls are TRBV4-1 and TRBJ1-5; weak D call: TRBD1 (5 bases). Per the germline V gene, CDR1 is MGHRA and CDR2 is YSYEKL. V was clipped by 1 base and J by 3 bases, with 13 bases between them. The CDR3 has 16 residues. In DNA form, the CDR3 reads TGCGCCAGCAGCCAAGGCCCCCCAGGGAACAATCAGCCCCAGCATTTT. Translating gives CASSQGPPGNNQPQHF.

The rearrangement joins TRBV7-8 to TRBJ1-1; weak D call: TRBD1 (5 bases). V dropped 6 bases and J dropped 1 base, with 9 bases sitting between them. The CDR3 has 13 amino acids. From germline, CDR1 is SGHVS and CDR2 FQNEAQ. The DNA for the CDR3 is TGTGCCAGCAGTCAAGGGGCGAACACTGAAGCTTTCTTT. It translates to CASSQGANTEAFF.

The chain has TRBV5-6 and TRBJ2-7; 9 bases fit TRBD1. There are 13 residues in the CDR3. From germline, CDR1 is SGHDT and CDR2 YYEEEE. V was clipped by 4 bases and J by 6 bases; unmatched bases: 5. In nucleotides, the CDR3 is TGTGCCAGCAGCCCTGGGACAGGGTTCGAGCAGTACTTC. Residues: CASSPGTGFEQYF.

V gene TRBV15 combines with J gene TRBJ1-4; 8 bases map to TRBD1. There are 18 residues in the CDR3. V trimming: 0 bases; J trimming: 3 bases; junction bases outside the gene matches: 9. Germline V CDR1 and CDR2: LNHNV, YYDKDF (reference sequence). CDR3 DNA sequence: TGTGCCACCAGCAGAGATCTCACAGGGGGGCATTCTAATGAAAAACTGTTTTTT. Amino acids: CATSRDLTGGHSNEKLFF.

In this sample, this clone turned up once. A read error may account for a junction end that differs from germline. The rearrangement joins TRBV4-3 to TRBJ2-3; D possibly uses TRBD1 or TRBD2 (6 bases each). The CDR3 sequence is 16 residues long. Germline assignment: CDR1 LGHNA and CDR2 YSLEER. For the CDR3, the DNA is TGCGCCAGCAGCGAAGACACAGGGACTGGCACAGATACGCAGTATTTT. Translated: CASSEDTGTGTDTQYF.

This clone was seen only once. The CDR3 spells CASRTGTEGSEQYF. The CDR3 DNA reads TGTGCCAGTAGAACCGGGACAGAAGGTTCCGAGCAGTACTTC. The genes are TRBV19 and TRBJ2-7; 7 bases fit TRBD1. V dropped 6 bases and J dropped 6; count of bases not matched to a gene: 11. Germline V CDR1 and CDR2: LNHDA, SQIVND (reference sequence). The CDR3 totals 14 residues.